What follows is one T cell receptor beta chain and its context. The data stem from a study of blood T cell repertoires in COVID-19. On the study more broadly: Nucleic acid was either cDNA or gDNA, and it came from T cells, B-cell-depleted T cells, or PBMCs.

In the authors' methods: From reference gene primer amplification, estimates of nucleated cell counts were derived. TCRdb's copy holds only in-frame clones and misses some; the assay was immunoSEQ multiplex PCR. D and trimming come from the DNA, and the V and J calls and clone size come from that table. The repertoire holds about 230,000 clones, with around 83% as singletons. The germline V gene has CDR1 ENHRY and CDR2 SYGVKD. The CDR3 length is 17 residues. Trimming took off 0 bases at V and 1 base at J, with 13 bases between the two ends. The chain joins TRBV10-3 to TRBJ1-3; D is undetermined. This sequence originates from a woman aged 45-60 years with acute or convalescent COVID-19. The sample taken for sequencing was peripheral blood. In DNA form, the CDR3 reads TGTGCCATCAGTGAGTCATTGGGAGAAGGTTCTGGAAACACCATATATTTT. Residues: CAISESLGEGSGNTIYF.